Reported below is one T cell receptor (beta chain). The data were produced by immunoSEQ multiplex PCR, yet TCRdb's version contains in-frame clones alone and is incomplete. The sample holds approximately 250,000 clones, almost 85% seen once. The sample belongs to a study of blood T cell repertoires in COVID-19. Material: PBMCs or T cells enriched from blood (not recorded which). This TCR came from a woman aged 45-60 years with acute COVID-19.

The CDR3 nucleotides are TGCGCCAGCAGCCAAGAGAGGTGGTCGGCAAACTACGAGCAGTACTTC. This gives the protein CASSQERWSANYEQYF. The chain links TRBV4-3 to TRBJ2-7; D remains unclear. Germline lookup yields CDR1 LGHNA and CDR2 YSLEER. Trimming stripped 0 bases from V and 3 bases from J, with 15 bases between. This CDR3 has 16 residues.